Shown below are 3 T cell receptor beta chains from a single sample sequenced in a study of cytotoxic CD8 clonotypes in ibrutinib-treated CLL. This table comes from immunoSEQ multiplex PCR, and its TCRdb copy is limited to in-frame clones, with some not included. The data hold about 150,000 clones, with 79% observed a single time. Sequenced material: PBMCs, taken after 12 months of ibrutinib treatment. These receptors all stem from a human donor with chronic lymphocytic leukemia.

This chain connects TRBV19 to TRBJ2-7; tentative D call: TRBD1 (6 bases). Germline V CDR1 and CDR2: LNHDA, SQIVND (reference sequence). This CDR3 has 11 amino acids. Trimming left V 10 bases short and J 3 bases short, with 10 bases between. DNA of the CDR3: TGTGCCACCCAGGGGTTCTACGAGCAGTACTTC. Its translation is CATQGFYEQYF.

The chain is built from TRBV2 and TRBJ1-2, with 9 nucleotides matching TRBD1. CDR1 SNHLY and CDR2 FYNNEI come from the germline V gene. CDR3 length: 16 residues. Unmatched junction bases numbered 14, after V lost 5 bases and J lost 7 bases. The CDR3 nucleotides are TGTGCCAGCAGTCCACAGAGGCGGGGACAGGGCTCTGGCTACACCTTC. Translating gives CASSPQRRGQGSGYTF.

This clone was recorded a few times. The chain links TRBV19 to TRBJ1-1, with D maybe TRBD1 (5 bases). The CDR3 is 15 residues long. Trimming pared 0 bases from V and 5 bases from J, leaving 13 bases between. Germline V CDR1 and CDR2: LNHDA, SQIVND (reference sequence). DNA of the CDR3: TGTGCCAGTAGTATAGATCGAGGACAAACGACTGAAGCTTTCTTT. Its translation is CASSIDRGQTTEAFF.